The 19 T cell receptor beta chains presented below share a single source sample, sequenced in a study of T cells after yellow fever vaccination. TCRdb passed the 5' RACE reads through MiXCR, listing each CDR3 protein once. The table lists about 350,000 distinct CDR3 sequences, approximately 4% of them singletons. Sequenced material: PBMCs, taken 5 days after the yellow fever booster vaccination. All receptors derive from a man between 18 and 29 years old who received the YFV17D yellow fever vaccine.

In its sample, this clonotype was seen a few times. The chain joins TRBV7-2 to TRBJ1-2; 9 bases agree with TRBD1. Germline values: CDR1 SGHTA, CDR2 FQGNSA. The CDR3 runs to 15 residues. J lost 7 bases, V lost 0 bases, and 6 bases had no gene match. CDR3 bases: TGTGCCAGCAGCTTAGCCCCGGGACAGGGTGCTGGCTACACCTTC. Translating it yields CASSLAPGQGAGYTF.

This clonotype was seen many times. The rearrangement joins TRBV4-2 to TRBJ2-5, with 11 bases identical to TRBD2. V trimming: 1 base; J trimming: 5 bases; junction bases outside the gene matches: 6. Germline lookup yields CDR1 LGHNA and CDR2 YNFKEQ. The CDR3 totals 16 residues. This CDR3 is CASSQGLAGGWETQYF. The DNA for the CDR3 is TGTGCCAGCAGCCAAGGGCTAGCGGGGGGCTGGGAGACCCAGTACTTC.

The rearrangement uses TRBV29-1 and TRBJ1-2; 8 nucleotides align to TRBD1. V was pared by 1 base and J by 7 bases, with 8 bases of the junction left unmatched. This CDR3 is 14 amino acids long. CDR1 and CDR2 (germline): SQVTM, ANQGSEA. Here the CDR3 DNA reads TGCAGCGTTGAAGCCAGGGGGCAACTTGCTGGCTACACCTTC. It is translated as CSVEARGQLAGYTF.

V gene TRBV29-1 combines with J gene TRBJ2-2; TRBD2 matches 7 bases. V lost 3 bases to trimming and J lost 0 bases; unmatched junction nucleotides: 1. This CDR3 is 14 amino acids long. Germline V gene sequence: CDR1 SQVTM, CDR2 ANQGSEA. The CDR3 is CSVDAGANTGELFF. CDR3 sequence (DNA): TGCAGCGTTGACGCGGGGGCGAACACCGGGGAGCTGTTTTTT.

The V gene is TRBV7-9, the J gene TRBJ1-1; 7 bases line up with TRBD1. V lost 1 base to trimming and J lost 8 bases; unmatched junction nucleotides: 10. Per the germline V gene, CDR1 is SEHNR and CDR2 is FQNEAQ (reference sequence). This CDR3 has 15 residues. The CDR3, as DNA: TGTGCCAGCAGCTTAGACGACAGGGCCATTGGGGAAGCTTTCTTT. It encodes CASSLDDRAIGEAFF.

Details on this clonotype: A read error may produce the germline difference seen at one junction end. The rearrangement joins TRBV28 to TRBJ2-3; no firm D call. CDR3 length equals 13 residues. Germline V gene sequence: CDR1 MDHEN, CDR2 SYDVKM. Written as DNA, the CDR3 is TGTGCCAGCGGGTCAGGTAGTTTGGATACGCTGTATTTT. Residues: CASGSGSLDTLYF.

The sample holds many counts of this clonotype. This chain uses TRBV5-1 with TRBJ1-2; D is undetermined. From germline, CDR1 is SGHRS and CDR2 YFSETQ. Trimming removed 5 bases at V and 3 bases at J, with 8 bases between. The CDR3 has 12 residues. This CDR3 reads CASRPDDYGYTF. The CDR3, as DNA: TGCGCCAGCAGGCCGGATGACTATGGCTACACCTTC.

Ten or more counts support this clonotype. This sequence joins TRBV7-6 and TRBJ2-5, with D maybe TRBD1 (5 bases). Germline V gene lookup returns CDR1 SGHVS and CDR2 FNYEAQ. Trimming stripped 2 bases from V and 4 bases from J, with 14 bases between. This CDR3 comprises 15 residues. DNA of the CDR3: TGTGCCAGCAGCTTATTGGGCACAGGTAGAGAGACCCAGTACTTC. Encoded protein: CASSLLGTGRETQYF. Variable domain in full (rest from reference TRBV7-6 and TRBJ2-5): GAGVSQSPRYKVTKRGQDVALRCDPISGHVSLYWYRQALGQGPEFLTYFNYEAQQDKSGLPNDRFSAERPEGSISTLTIQRTEQRDSAMYRCASSLLGTGRETQYFGPGTRLLVL.

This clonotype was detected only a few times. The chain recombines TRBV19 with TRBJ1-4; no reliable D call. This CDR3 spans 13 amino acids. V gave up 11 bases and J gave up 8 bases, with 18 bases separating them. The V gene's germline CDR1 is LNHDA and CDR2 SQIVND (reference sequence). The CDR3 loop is CAAQPNGGEKLFF. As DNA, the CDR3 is TGTGCCGCCCAACCAAATGGAGGGGAAAAACTGTTTTTT.

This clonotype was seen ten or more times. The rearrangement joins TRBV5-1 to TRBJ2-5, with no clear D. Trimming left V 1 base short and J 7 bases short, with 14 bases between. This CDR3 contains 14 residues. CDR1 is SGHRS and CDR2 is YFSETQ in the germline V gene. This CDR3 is CASSLSFELSTQYF. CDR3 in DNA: TGCGCCAGCAGCTTGAGTTTTGAACTATCGACCCAGTACTTC.

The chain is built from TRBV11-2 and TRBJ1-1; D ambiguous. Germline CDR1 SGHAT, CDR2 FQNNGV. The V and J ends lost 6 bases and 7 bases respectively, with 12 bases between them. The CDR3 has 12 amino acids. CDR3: CASRPGLHEAFF. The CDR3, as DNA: TGTGCCAGCAGACCGGGCCTTCATGAAGCTTTCTTT.

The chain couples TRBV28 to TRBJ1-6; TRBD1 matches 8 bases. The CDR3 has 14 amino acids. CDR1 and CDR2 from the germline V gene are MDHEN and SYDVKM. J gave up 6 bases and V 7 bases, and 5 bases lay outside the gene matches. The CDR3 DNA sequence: TGTGCCAGCACGGGACAGGCCCTTAATTCACCCCTCCACTTT. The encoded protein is CASTGQALNSPLHF.

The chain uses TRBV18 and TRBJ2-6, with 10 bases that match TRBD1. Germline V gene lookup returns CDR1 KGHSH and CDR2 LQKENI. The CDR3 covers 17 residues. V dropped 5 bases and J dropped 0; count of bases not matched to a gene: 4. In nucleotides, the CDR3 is TGTGCCAGCTCAATCGGGACAGGGGACTCTGGGGCCAACGTCCTGACTTTC. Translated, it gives CASSIGTGDSGANVLTF. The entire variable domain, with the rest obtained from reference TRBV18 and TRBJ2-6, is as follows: NAGVMQNPRHLVRRRGQEARLRCSPMKGHSHVYWYRQLPEEGLKFMVYLQKENIIDESGMPKERFSAEFPKEGPSILRIQQVVRGDSAAYFCASSIGTGDSGANVLTFGAGSRLTVL.

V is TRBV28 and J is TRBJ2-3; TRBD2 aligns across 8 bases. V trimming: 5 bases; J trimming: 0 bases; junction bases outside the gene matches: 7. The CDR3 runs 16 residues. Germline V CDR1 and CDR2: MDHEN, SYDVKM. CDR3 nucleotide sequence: TGTGCCAGCAGTCCTGGGGTAGCGGGGAGCACAGATACGCAGTATTTT. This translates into CASSPGVAGSTDTQYF. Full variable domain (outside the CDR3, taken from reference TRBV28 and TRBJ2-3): DVKVTQSSRYLVKRTGEKVFLECVQDMDHENMFWYRQDPGLGLRLIYFSYDVKMKEKGDIPEGYSVSREKKERFSLILESASTNQTSMYLCASSPGVAGSTDTQYFGPGTRLTVL.

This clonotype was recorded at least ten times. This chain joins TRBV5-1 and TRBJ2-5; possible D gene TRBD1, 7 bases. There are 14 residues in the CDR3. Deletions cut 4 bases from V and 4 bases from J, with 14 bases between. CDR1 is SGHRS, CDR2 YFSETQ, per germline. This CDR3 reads CASSLRQGGETQYF. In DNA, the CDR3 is TGCGCCAGCAGCCTCCGACAGGGAGGAGAGACCCAGTACTTC.

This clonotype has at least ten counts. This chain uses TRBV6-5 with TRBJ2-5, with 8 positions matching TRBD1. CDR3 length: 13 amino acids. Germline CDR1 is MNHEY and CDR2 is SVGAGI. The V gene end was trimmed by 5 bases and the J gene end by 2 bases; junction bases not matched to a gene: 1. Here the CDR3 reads CASSRTGQETQYF. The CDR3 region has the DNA TGTGCCAGCAGTCGGACAGGGCAAGAGACCCAGTACTTC.

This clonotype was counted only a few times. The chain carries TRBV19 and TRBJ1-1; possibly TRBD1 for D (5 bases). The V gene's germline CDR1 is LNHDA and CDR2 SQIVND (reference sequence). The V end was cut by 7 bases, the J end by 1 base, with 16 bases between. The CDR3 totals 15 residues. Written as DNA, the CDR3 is TGTGCCAGTACTCAGCACGGGACGGGGAACACTGAAGCTTTCTTT. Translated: CASTQHGTGNTEAFF. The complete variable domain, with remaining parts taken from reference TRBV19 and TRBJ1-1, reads DGGITQSPKYLFRKEGQNVTLSCEQNLNHDAMYWYRQDPGQGLRLIYYSQIVNDFQKGDIAEGYSVSREKKESFPLTVTSAQKNPTAFYLCASTQHGTGNTEAFFGQGTRLTVV.

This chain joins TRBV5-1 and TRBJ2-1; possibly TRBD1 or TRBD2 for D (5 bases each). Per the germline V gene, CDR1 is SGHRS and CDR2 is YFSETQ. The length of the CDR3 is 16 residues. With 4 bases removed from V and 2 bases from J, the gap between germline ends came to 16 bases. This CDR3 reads CASSPEGRGTYNEQFF. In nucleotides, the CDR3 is TGCGCCAGCAGCCCTGAGGGACGTGGGACCTACAATGAGCAGTTCTTC.

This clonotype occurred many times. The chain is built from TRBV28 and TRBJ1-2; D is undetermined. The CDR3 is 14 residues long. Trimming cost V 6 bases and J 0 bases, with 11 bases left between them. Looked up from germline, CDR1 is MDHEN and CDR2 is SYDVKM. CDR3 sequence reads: CASSPLGSNYGYTF. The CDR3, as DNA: TGTGCCAGCAGCCCGCTGGGGTCTAACTATGGCTACACCTTC.